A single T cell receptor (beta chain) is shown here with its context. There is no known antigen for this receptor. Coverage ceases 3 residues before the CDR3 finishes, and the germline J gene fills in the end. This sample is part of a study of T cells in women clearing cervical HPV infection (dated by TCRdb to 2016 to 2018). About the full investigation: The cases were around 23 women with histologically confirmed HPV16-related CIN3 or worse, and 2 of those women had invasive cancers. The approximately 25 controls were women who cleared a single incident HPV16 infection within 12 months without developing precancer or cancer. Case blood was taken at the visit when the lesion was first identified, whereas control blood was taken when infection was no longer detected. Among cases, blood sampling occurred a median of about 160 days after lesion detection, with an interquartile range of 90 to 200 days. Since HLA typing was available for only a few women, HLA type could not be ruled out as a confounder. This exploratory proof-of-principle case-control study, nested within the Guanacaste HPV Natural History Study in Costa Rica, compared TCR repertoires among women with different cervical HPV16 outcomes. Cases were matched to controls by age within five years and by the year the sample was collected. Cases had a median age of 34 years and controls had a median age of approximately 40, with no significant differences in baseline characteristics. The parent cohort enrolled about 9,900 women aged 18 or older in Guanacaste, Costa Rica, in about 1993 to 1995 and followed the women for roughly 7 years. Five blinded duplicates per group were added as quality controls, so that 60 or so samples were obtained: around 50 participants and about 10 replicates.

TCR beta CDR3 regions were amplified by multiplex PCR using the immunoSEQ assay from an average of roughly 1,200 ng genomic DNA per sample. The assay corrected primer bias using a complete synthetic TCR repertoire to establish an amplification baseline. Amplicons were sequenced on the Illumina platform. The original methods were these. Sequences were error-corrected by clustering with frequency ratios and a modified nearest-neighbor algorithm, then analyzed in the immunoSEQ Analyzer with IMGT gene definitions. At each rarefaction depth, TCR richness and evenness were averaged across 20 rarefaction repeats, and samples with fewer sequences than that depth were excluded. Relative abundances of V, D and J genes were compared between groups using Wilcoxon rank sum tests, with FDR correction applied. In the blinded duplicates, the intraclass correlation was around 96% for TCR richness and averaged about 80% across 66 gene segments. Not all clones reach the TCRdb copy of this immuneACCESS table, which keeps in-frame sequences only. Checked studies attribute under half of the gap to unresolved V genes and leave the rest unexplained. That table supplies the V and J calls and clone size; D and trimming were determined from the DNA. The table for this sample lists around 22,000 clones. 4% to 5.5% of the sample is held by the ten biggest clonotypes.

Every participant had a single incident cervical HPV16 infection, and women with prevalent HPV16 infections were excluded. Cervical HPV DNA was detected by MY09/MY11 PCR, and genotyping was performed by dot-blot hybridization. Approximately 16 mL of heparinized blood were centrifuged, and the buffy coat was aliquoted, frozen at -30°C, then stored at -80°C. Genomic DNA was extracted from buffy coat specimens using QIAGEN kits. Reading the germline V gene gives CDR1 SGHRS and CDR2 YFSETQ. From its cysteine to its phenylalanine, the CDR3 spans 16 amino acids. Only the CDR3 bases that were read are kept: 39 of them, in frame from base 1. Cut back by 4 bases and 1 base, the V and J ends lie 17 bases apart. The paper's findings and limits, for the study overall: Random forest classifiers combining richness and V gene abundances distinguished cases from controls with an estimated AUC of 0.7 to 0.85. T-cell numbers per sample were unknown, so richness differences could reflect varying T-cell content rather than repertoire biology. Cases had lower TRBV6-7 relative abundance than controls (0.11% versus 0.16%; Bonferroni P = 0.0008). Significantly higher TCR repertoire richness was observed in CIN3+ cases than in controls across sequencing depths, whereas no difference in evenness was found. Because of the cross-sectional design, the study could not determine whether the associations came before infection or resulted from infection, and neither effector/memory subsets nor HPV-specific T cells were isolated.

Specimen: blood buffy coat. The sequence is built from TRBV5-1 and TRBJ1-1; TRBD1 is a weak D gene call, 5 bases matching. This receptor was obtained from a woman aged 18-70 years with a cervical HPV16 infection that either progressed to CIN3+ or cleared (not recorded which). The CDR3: CASSVTGGARNTEAFF. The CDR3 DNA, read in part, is TGCGCCAGCAGCGTCACAGGCGGGGCGCGGAACACTGAA.